This entry lists 13 T cell receptor beta chains sequenced from one sample in a study of naive and memory T cell subsets (dated by TCRdb to about 2017). Libraries were made using 5' RACE. The sample was run on an Illumina MiSeq. The ligated cDNA was amplified by four rounds of PCR, in which nested alpha and beta constant region primers were used together with the SP2 primer. The public reads were quality trimmed at Q25 with fastp and then assembled into clones with MiXCR by TCRdb, keeping productive beta chains. Each entry is one CDR3 protein sequence, shown with its most common DNA and genes. A total of more than 60,000 distinct CDR3 sequences appear in this sample, approximately 8% of them only once. Roughly 19% of the sample is held by the ten biggest clonotypes. The study described a robust, sensitive protocol for amplifying, sequencing and analyzing TCRs, using 3' ligation of a UMI-containing oligonucleotide to TCR cDNA.

These receptors originate from a female donor in good health.

This clonotype occurred a few times. This chain connects TRBV5-1 to TRBJ2-7, with TRBD2 matching over 13 bases. V trimming: 2 bases; J trimming: 4 bases; junction bases outside the gene matches: 3. The germline CDR1 and CDR2 sequences are SGHRS and YFSETQ. The CDR3 length is 15 residues. The CDR3 reads CASSFTSGGAYEQYF. Written as DNA, the CDR3 is TGCGCCAGCAGCTTCACTAGCGGGGGGGCGTACGAGCAGTACTTC.

This clonotype was counted at least ten times. CDR3 region: CASRGDSEETQYF. The CDR3 coding sequence is TGTGCCAGCAGGGGAGACAGCGAAGAGACCCAGTACTTC. The chain joins TRBV2 to TRBJ2-5, with D perhaps given as TRBD1 or TRBD2 (5 bases each). Germline-derived CDR1 and CDR2 are SNHLY and FYNNEI. This CDR3 has 13 amino acids. V gave up 6 bases and J gave up 3 bases, with 11 bases separating them.

This clonotype showed up many times. The V and J genes are TRBV7-9 and TRBJ2-2; D not resolved. Germline V gene sequence: CDR1 SEHNR, CDR2 FQNEAQ (reference sequence). The V end was cut by 6 bases, the J end by 3 bases, with 5 bases between. This CDR3 has 12 residues. CDR3 region: CASRPDTGELFF. The CDR3 DNA reads TGTGCCAGCAGGCCGGACACCGGGGAGCTGTTTTTT.

This rearrangement joins TRBV7-8 to TRBJ2-1; D is possibly TRBD2 (5 bases). Germline CDR1 is SGHVS and CDR2 is FQNEAQ. V dropped 5 bases and J dropped 0 bases, with 11 bases sitting between them. The CDR3 has 15 amino acids. The CDR3 sequence: CASSKGLNSYNEQFF. For the CDR3, the DNA is TGTGCCAGCAGCAAAGGACTGAACTCCTACAATGAGCAGTTCTTC.

In its sample, this clonotype ranks as medium-sized. This sequence joins TRBV7-9 and TRBJ1-2, with 9 bases matching TRBD1. In germline, CDR1 is SEHNR, CDR2 FQNEAQ (reference sequence). J lost 6 bases, V lost 3 bases, and 8 bases had no gene match. The CDR3 extends over 15 amino acids. CDR3 bases: TGTGCCAGCAGCTTTTCCGGGACAGGGATCGATGGCTACACCTTC. This sequence encodes CASSFSGTGIDGYTF.

The CDR3 DNA reads as TGTGCCAGCAGTTACTCGGTGGGGGGAGCCTCCTACGAGCAGTACTTC. This translates into CASSYSVGGASYEQYF. The rearrangement links TRBV6-5 to TRBJ2-7; D might be TRBD2 (6 bases). Looked up from germline, CDR1 is MNHEY and CDR2 is SVGAGI. This CDR3 spans 16 amino acids. V was clipped by 0 bases and J by 0 bases, with 12 bases between them.

This clonotype was observed at least ten times. The rearrangement uses TRBV20-1 and TRBJ2-7; D may be TRBD2 (5 bases). Deletions cut 6 bases from V and 4 bases from J, with 19 bases between. Germline-derived CDR1 and CDR2 are DFQATT and SNEGSKA (reference sequence). The CDR3 runs 14 residues. The CDR3 spells CSAPWAGPGYEQYF. DNA of the CDR3: TGCAGTGCCCCTTGGGCGGGCCCGGGGTACGAGCAGTACTTC.

The rearrangement joins TRBV5-1 to TRBJ2-7; tentative D call: TRBD1 (5 bases). Germline loops: CDR1 SGHRS, CDR2 YFSETQ. The CDR3 has 14 residues. Trimming left V 1 base short and J 1 base short, with 9 bases between. The CDR3 is CASSLYTGSYEQYF. In nucleotides, the CDR3 is TGCGCCAGCAGCTTGTATACAGGATCCTACGAGCAGTACTTC. Full variable domain (missing parts from reference TRBV5-1 and TRBJ2-7): KAGVTQTPRYLIKTRGQQVTLSCSPISGHRSVSWYQQTPGQGLQFLFEYFSETQRNKGNFPGRFSGRQFSNSRSEMNVSTLELGDSALYLCASSLYTGSYEQYFGPGTRLTVT.

J is TRBJ2-3 and V is TRBV14; unclear D gene. The germline V gene has CDR1 SGHDN and CDR2 FVKESK. The CDR3 has 13 residues. V was pared by 1 base and J by 4 bases, with 6 bases between. The CDR3 sequence: CASSQGIADTQYF. DNA for the CDR3: TGTGCCAGCAGCCAAGGGATTGCAGATACGCAGTATTTT. Full variable domain (outside the CDR3, taken from reference TRBV14 and TRBJ2-3): EAGVTQFPSHSVIEKGQTVTLRCDPISGHDNLYWYRRVMGKEIKFLLHFVKESKQDESGMPNNRFLAERTGGTYSTLKVQPAELEDSGVYFCASSQGIADTQYFGPGTRLTVL.

The rearrangement joins TRBV6-5 to TRBJ2-1, with 14 bases lining up with TRBD2. Germline V lookup: CDR1 MNHEY, CDR2 SVGAGI. CDR3 size: 16 residues. Trimming at V came to 5 bases and at J to 7 bases, leaving 7 bases not matched to a gene. The CDR3 is CASSETGTSGSNEQFF. In DNA, the CDR3 is TGTGCCAGCAGTGAAACCGGGACTAGCGGGAGTAATGAGCAGTTCTTC.

The V call is TRBV14, the J call TRBJ2-2; D call uncertain. The germline gives CDR1 SGHDN, CDR2 FVKESK. The CDR3 is 14 residues long. The V end was cut by 2 bases, the J end by 3 bases, with 7 bases between. CDR3 residues: CASSQMRYTGELFF. In nucleotides, the CDR3 is TGTGCCAGCAGCCAAATGCGGTACACCGGGGAGCTGTTTTTT.

The chain links TRBV20-1 to TRBJ2-1; D gene unclear. Trimming cost V 3 bases and J 9 bases, with 9 bases left between them. The CDR3 totals 11 residues. The germline V gene encodes CDR1 DFQATT and CDR2 SNEGSKA (reference sequence). The CDR3, as DNA: TGCAGTGCTAGTTACAACATTGAGCAGTTCTTC. Residues: CSASYNIEQFF.

This clonotype was counted at least ten times. The chain combines TRBV4-2 with TRBJ1-1; TRBD1 might be the D (5 bases). Per the germline V gene, CDR1 is LGHNA and CDR2 is YNFKEQ. Between the trimmed V and J ends, which lost 4 bases and 2 bases, there was a span of 14 bases. CDR3 length: 15 residues. CDR3 protein: CASSPTSRVNTEAFF. The CDR3 DNA reads TGTGCCAGCAGCCCGACATCCAGGGTTAACACTGAAGCTTTCTTT.